This T cell receptor (beta chain) was recorded in a study of T cell responses to AZD1222 COVID-19 vaccine. Across the study: Second doses that came at about 4 or about 12 weeks were put together. Study-wide points: All repertoire sampling was performed exclusively after the peak T cell response. Recipients of AZD1222 seropositive at baseline numbered only five or six.

The assay was immunoSEQ multiplex PCR, and TCRdb's table has in-frame clones only and misses some. The data show roughly 130,000 clones, 80% to 90% seen once. V was clipped by 5 bases and J by 4 bases; unmatched bases: 4. The CDR3 runs 15 residues. Germline V gives CDR1 SEHNR, CDR2 FQNEAQ (reference sequence). A remark on this clone: The antigen remains unidentified.

The V call is TRBV7-9, the J call TRBJ1-5; 11 bases are shared with TRBD1. This clonotype originated in an adult in good health. Sample: peripheral blood, taken on day 0 of AZD1222 vaccination. CDR3 protein: CASSRTGGENQPQHF. The CDR3 DNA follows: TGTGCCAGCAGCCGGACAGGGGGCGAGAATCAGCCCCAGCATTTT.